The 5 T cell receptor beta chains given below trace back to one sample, sequenced in a study of CD8 T cells in ankylosing spondylitis. TCRdb re-called the 5' RACE reads with MiXCR, one entry per CDR3 protein. The repertoire holds about 240,000 distinct CDR3 sequences, with approximately 9% as singletons. Sample: blood, either unsorted or a sorted T cell fraction (not recorded which). The receptor source for this set is a male donor with ankylosing spondylitis or in good health (not recorded which).

This clonotype was observed a single time. This chain links TRBV4-2 with TRBJ1-2; weak D call: TRBD1 (5 bases). V lost 0 bases and J 5 bases, leaving 10 bases between the germline ends. Germline loops: CDR1 LGHNA, CDR2 YNFKEQ. The CDR3 is 14 amino acids. This chain's CDR3 is CASSQEGRDYGYTF. The DNA for the CDR3 is TGTGCCAGCAGCCAAGAAGGCAGGGATTATGGCTACACCTTC.

This clonotype was counted ten times or more. The chain uses TRBV7-2 and TRBJ1-1; a possible D gene is TRBD1 (5 bases). Germline V gives CDR1 SGHTA, CDR2 FQGNSA. Deletions cut 1 base from V and 0 bases from J, with 12 bases between. The CDR3 consists of 16 residues. CDR3 residues: CASSLGEGRLNTEAFF. CDR3 nucleotides: TGTGCCAGCAGCTTAGGGGAGGGACGGCTGAACACTGAAGCTTTCTTT.

V is TRBV14 and J is TRBJ2-2; 7 bases line up with TRBD2. V gave up 4 bases and J gave up 0 bases; unmatched junction bases: 5. The CDR3 spans 16 residues. The germline CDR1 and CDR2 sequences are SGHDN and FVKESK. CDR3 region: CASSRASGANTGELFF. As DNA, the CDR3 is TGTGCCAGCAGCCGGGCTAGCGGCGCGAACACCGGGGAGCTGTTTTTT.

This clonotype was seen repeatedly, ten times or more. This sequence joins TRBV5-6 and TRBJ1-4, with D hard to call. CDR1 is SGHDT, CDR2 YYEEEE, per germline. Between the trimmed V and J ends, which lost 0 bases and 11 bases, there was a span of 14 bases. The CDR3 totals 14 residues. The DNA of the CDR3 is TGTGCCAGCAGCTTGGGATATCAGGCTGAGAAACTGTTTTTT. It is translated as CASSLGYQAEKLFF.

This clonotype appeared many times. The chain uses TRBV29-1 and TRBJ2-7; TRBD2 matches 10 bases. This CDR3 comprises 14 residues. V dropped 6 bases and J dropped 1; count of bases not matched to a gene: 6. Germline CDR1 SQVTM, CDR2 ANQGSEA. CDR3 bases: TGCAGCGTCACGACTAGCGGGCGGTCCTACGAGCAGTACTTC. Translation gives CSVTTSGRSYEQYF.